One sample yielded the 11 T cell receptor beta chains listed below, sequenced in a study of T cells in tuberculosis. Indicated time point: new active TB diagnosis, blood taken before or within 7 days of starting treatment. The repertoire was sequenced with immunoSEQ multiplex PCR; TCRdb's copy has only in-frame clones and lacks some. The table lists tens of thousands of clones, 80% to 95% of them singletons. The sample here was PBMCs, taken at tuberculosis diagnosis. The receptor set was obtained from an adult with tuberculosis.

The chain carries TRBV5-1 and TRBJ2-2; 9 nucleotides agree with TRBD2. The CDR3 covers 16 residues. Germline trimming cut 4 bases from V and 3 bases from J; bases unmatched to any gene: 7. CDR1 is SGHRS and CDR2 is YFSETQ in the germline V gene. The CDR3 nucleotides are TGCGCCAGCAGCAATCCGGTAGCGGGGGACACCGGGGAGCTGTTTTTT. This translates into CASSNPVAGDTGELFF.

This clone was observed once. The chain couples TRBV27 to TRBJ2-6; D remains ambiguous. Germline V lookup: CDR1 MNHEY, CDR2 SMNVEV (reference sequence). This CDR3 comprises 18 residues. Deletions cut 5 bases from V and 0 bases from J, with 17 bases between. The CDR3 spells CASSPITVTYSGANVLTF. DNA for the CDR3: TGTGCCAGCAGTCCGATAACAGTAACCTACTCTGGGGCCAACGTCCTGACTTTC.

The chain couples TRBV19 to TRBJ2-6; D remains ambiguous. Germline V lookup: CDR1 LNHDA, CDR2 SQIVND (reference sequence). V shed 2 bases and J shed 2 bases, with 10 bases lying between them. This CDR3 contains 16 residues. The CDR3 sequence: CASSIPGGTGANVLTF. The CDR3 coding sequence is TGTGCCAGTAGTATACCAGGTGGCACTGGGGCCAACGTCCTGACTTTC. The full variable domain, rest sourced from reference TRBV19 and TRBJ2-6, is DGGITQSPKYLFRKEGQNVTLSCEQNLNHDAMYWYRQDPGQGLRLIYYSQIVNDFQKGDIAEGYSVSREKKESFPLTVTSAQKNPTAFYLCASSIPGGTGANVLTFGAGSRLTVL.

The chain has TRBV10-3 and TRBJ2-7; weak D call: TRBD1 (7 bases). Germline V lookup: CDR1 ENHRY, CDR2 SYGVKD. The CDR3 covers 14 residues. Trimming removed 2 bases from V and 3 bases from J, with 11 bases in between. CDR3 sequence: CAISEGQGGYEQYV. As DNA, the CDR3 is TGTGCCATCAGTGAGGGCCAGGGGGGCTACGAGCAGTACGTC.

The V gene is TRBV6-5, the J gene TRBJ2-3; 8 positions match TRBD2. Trimming cost V 8 bases and J 5 bases; bases outside gene matches: 9. This CDR3 is 14 amino acids long. Looked up from germline, CDR1 is MNHEY and CDR2 is SVGAGI. For the CDR3, the DNA is TGTGCCAGCCCTAAAGCGGGGGATCAAGATACGCAGTATTTT. Residues: CASPKAGDQDTQYF.

This chain joins TRBV7-3 and TRBJ1-6; D gene unclear. Trimming took 3 bases from V and 7 from J, leaving 7 bases between them. Per the germline V gene, CDR1 is SGHTA and CDR2 is FQGTGA. The CDR3 is made up of 13 amino acids. CDR3 bases: TGTGCCAGCAGCTTCTCGGGGAATTCACCCCTCCACTTT. It yields the protein CASSFSGNSPLHF.

The V gene is TRBV28, the J gene TRBJ2-3, with 10 bases that match TRBD1. The length of the CDR3 is 14 residues. V lost 6 bases and J lost 1; bases outside the gene matches: 1. Germline CDR1 reads MDHEN; CDR2 reads SYDVKM. The CDR3 sequence: CASRGTGGTDTQYF. CDR3 bases: TGTGCCAGCAGGGGGACAGGGGGCACAGATACGCAGTATTTT.

The chain joins TRBV5-5 to TRBJ1-5; 9 bases match TRBD1. The junction had 1 base not matched to a gene; V was cut back by 2 bases and J by 1 base. There are 15 residues in the CDR3. CDR1 and CDR2 from the germline V gene are SGHKS and YYEKEE (reference sequence). The CDR3 region has the DNA TGTGCCAGCAGCTTACAGGGGGCCAGCAATCAGCCCCAGCATTTT. It is translated as CASSLQGASNQPQHF.

V usage is TRBV7-8 and J usage is TRBJ2-3; D is perhaps TRBD1 (7 bases). V lost 7 bases to trimming and J lost 3 bases, with 11 bases between them. This CDR3 is built from 13 residues. Germline values: CDR1 SGHVS, CDR2 FQNEAQ. DNA of the CDR3: TGTGCCAGCAAGGCAGGGGGGACAGATACGCAGTATTTT. Its protein is CASKAGGTDTQYF.

In nucleotides, the CDR3 is TGTGCCTGGAGTTCGGGTCCTCCGAGCTACACCTTC. Its protein product is CAWSSGPPSYTF. The chain links TRBV30 to TRBJ1-2; D unresolved. The V gene lost 2 bases and the J gene lost 9 bases, with 13 bases spanning the gap. Germline CDR1 reads GTSNPN; CDR2 reads SVGIG (reference sequence). This CDR3 is 12 amino acids long. The full variable domain, with the rest looked up from reference TRBV30 and TRBJ1-2, is SQTIHQWPATLVQPVGSPLSLECTVEGTSNPNLYWYRQAAGRGLQLLFYSVGIGQISSEVPQNLSASRPQDRQFILSSKKLLLSDSGFYLCAWSSGPPSYTFGSGTRLTVV.

The V call is TRBV6-5, the J call TRBJ2-1; maybe TRBD2 (6 bases). Trimming pared 2 bases from V and 6 bases from J, leaving 11 bases between. Germline CDR1 MNHEY, CDR2 SVGAGI. The CDR3 loop spans 14 amino acids. The CDR3 DNA reads as TGTGCCAGCAGTTACGCCGGGCGGGGCAATGAGCAGTTCTTC. The encoded protein is CASSYAGRGNEQFF.